This T cell receptor (beta chain) was found in a study of blood T cell repertoires in COVID-19. For the study at large: Collection of acute and convalescent COVID-19 samples took place in the United States, Italy and Spain.

Sequenced by immunoSEQ multiplex PCR; TCRdb stores in-frame clones only, minus some. The data hold about 50,000 clones, with around 80% observed a single time. Participant-reported clinical history was the basis for cohort assignment. CDR3 length: 16 residues. Germline values: CDR1 SQVTM, CDR2 ANQGSEA. The material sequenced was PBMCs or T cells enriched from blood (not recorded which). V and J are TRBV29-1 and TRBJ2-1; a weak D match, TRBD2 (6 bases). The receptor's source is a woman between 45 and 65 years old with acute COVID-19. The CDR3 DNA follows: TGCAGAGCAGTCCCGGGACTCGGCCGCTCCTACAATGAGCAGTTCTTC. Translated, it gives CRAVPGLGRSYNEQFF.